A selection of T cell receptor beta chains follows, all from one sample in a study of T cell responses to AZD1222 COVID-19 vaccine. TCRdb's copy holds only in-frame clones and misses some; the assay was immunoSEQ multiplex PCR. The sample includes about 140,000 clones, more than 75% seen only once; the top ten take around 3.1%. The specimen was peripheral blood, collected 28 days after the second AZD1222 dose. These receptors were taken from an adult who received the AZD1222 COVID-19 vaccine. CDR3s include the opening cysteine and the closing phenylalanine or tryptophan. The D gene is left open where the match is weak. A clone size is listed for some rows: how often the clone was seen (once, few, many), or a class if it is expanded.

NA | NA | TRBJ2-7 | TRBV2 | CASSLGYEQYF | TGTGCCAGCAGTTTAGGCTACGAGCAGTACTTC
NA | once | TRBJ2-7 | TRBV11-2 | CASSLENTYEQYF | TGTGCCAGCAGCTTAGAAAACACCTACGAGCAGTACTTC
NA | NA | TRBJ2-2 | TRBV24-1 | CATSVAGRGELFF | TGTGCCACCAGTGTGGCGGGTCGGGGGGAGCTGTTTTTT
TRBD1 | NA | TRBJ1-3 | TRBV5-1 | CASSLPGTGSGNTIYF | TGCGCCAGCAGCTTGCCCGGGACAGGCTCTGGAAACACCATATATTTT
TRBD1 | NA | TRBJ1-2 | TRBV6-4 | CASSGTGREGYTF | TGTGCCAGCAGTGGGACAGGGCGAGAAGGCTACACCTTC
TRBD2 | NA | TRBJ2-1 | TRBV19 | CASSISRGFHNEQFF | TGTGCCAGTAGTATATCGCGGGGGTTCCACAATGAGCAGTTCTTC
NA | NA | TRBJ2-2 | TRBV15 | CATSRGGLGGELFF | TGTGCCACCAGCAGAGGGGGTTTGGGCGGGGAGCTGTTTTTT
NA | NA | TRBJ2-5 | TRBV5-1 | CASSLGVGSQETQYF | TGCGCCAGCAGCTTGGGGGTAGGGAGCCAAGAGACCCAGTACTTC
NA | NA | TRBJ2-1 | TRBV3-1/TRBV3-2 | CASSQRQGRGSYNEQFF | TGTGCCAGCAGCCAAAGACAGGGGAGGGGCTCCTACAATGAGCAGTTCTTC
NA | NA | TRBJ1-1 | TRBV28 | CASSRGTLGTEAFF | TGTGCCAGCAGCCGCGGGACGCTGGGCACTGAAGCTTTCTTT
TRBD2 | NA | TRBJ2-1 | TRBV9 | CASSVSTSGRNDEQFF | TGTGCCAGCAGCGTATCGACTAGCGGGAGAAATGATGAGCAGTTCTTC
NA | NA | TRBJ2-7 | TRBV28 | CASSRPGQAYEQYF | TGTGCCAGCAGTAGACCGGGACAAGCCTACGAGCAGTACTTC
TRBD2 | NA | TRBJ2-2 | TRBV18 | CASSPWTSGNTGELFF | TGTGCCAGCTCACCTTGGACTAGCGGGAACACCGGGGAGCTGTTTTTT
NA | NA | TRBJ2-7 | TRBV15 | CATSRGAVEQYF | TGTGCCACCAGCAGAGGAGCAGTCGAGCAGTACTTC
NA | NA | TRBJ2-3 | TRBV3-1/TRBV3-2 | CASSQEDGTDTQYF | TGTGCCAGCAGCCAGGAGGACGGCACAGATACGCAGTATTTT
TRBD2 | NA | TRBJ2-2 | TRBV10-3 | CAISGLAGDIRAGELFF | TGTGCCATCAGTGGACTAGCGGGAGACATACGCGCCGGGGAGCTGTTTTTT
NA | NA | TRBJ2-1 | TRBV24-1 | CATSDPRDYNEQFF | TGTGCCACCAGTGATCCCAGAGACTACAATGAGCAGTTCTTC
TRBD1 | NA | TRBJ2-6 | TRBV3-1/TRBV3-2 | CASSQDSHRGSGANVLTF | TGTGCCAGCAGCCAAGATTCCCACAGGGGGTCCGGGGCCAACGTCCTGACTTTC
NA | once | TRBJ1-2 | TRBV30 | CAWSILRGVDGYTF | TGTGCCTGGAGTATATTAAGGGGGGTTGATGGCTACACCTTC
NA | once | TRBJ2-2 | TRBV18 | CASSLVLERTTHTGELFF | TGTGCCAGCTCACTAGTCTTGGAGCGGACAACCCACACCGGGGAGCTGTTTTTT
NA | NA | TRBJ2-7 | TRBV2 | CASSAGPVSYEQYF | TGTGCCAGCAGCGCCGGCCCCGTCTCCTACGAGCAGTACTTC
NA | NA | TRBJ1-1 | TRBV5-1 | CASSPRTFADTEAFF | TGCGCCAGCAGCCCCCGAACGTTCGCGGACACTGAAGCTTTCTTT
TRBD1 | NA | TRBJ2-5 | TRBV7-3 | CASSSYRGETQYF | TGTGCCAGCAGCTCTTACAGGGGGGAGACCCAGTACTTC
TRBD2 | NA | TRBJ2-7 | TRBV7-9 | CASSLIPTSGRPQSYEQYF | TGTGCCAGCAGCTTAATCCCGACTAGCGGGAGGCCCCAGAGCTACGAGCAGTACTTC
TRBD1 | NA | TRBJ1-1 | TRBV10-2 | CASSDQQGDFF | TGCGCCAGCAGTGACCAACAGGGGGATTTCTTT
TRBD1 | NA | TRBJ2-1 | TRBV27 | CATTTGTYNEQFF | TGTGCCACAACGACAGGGACCTACAATGAGCAGTTCTTC
NA | NA | TRBJ1-5 | TRBV6-2/TRBV6-3 | CASSYGWGSQPQHF | TGTGCCAGCAGTTACGGTTGGGGTTCTCAGCCCCAGCATTTT
NA | NA | TRBJ2-5 | TRBV28 | CASSWGAQETQYF | TGTGCCAGCAGTTGGGGCGCCCAAGAGACCCAGTACTTC